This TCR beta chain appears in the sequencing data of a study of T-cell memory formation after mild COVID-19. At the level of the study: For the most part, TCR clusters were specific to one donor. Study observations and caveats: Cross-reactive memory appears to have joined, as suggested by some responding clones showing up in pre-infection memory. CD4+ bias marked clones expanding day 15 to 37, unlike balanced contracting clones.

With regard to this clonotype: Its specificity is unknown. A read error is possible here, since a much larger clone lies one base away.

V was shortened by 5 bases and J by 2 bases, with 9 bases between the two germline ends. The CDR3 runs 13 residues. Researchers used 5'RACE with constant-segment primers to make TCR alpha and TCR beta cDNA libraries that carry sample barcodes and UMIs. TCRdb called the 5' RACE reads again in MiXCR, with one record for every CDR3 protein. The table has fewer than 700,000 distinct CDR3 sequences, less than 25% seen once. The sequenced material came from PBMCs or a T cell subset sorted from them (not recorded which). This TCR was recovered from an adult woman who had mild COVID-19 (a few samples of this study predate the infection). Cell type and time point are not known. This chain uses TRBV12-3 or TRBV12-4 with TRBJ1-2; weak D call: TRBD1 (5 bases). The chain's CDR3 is CASSPRENYGYTF. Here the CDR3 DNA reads TGTGCCAGCAGTCCCAGGGAGAACTATGGCTACACCTTC.